This T cell receptor beta chain was observed in a study of blood T cells in healthy people across ages. The study, taken as a whole, reports: Per-million-T-cell TCR beta diversity fell roughly linearly with age.

About this clonotype itself: As yet, its antigen is unknown.

Researchers isolated at least 6.5 million PBMCs per sample. Alongside a J-beta primer mix, a sample-barcoded 5' primer served in a second PCR lasting about 7 to 12 cycles. Unique molecular identifiers of 12 random nucleotides labeled each cDNA. CDR3-containing paired-end reads numbered at least 3 million in each sample. One entry per CDR3 protein results from TCRdb running MiXCR on the 5' RACE reads. The table has 850,000 to 1,100,000 distinct CDR3 sequences, 30% to 40% seen once. The CDR3 covers 15 residues. V shed 10 bases and J shed 0 bases, with 15 bases lying between them. The TCR comes from a man between 18 and 29 years old in good health. Input material: blood. The chain recombines TRBV12-3 or TRBV12-4 with TRBJ2-2; D gene ambiguous. The chain's CDR3 is CATTDGTPNTGELFF. The CDR3 DNA sequence: TGTGCCACCACGGACGGAACTCCGAACACCGGGGAGCTGTTTTTT.